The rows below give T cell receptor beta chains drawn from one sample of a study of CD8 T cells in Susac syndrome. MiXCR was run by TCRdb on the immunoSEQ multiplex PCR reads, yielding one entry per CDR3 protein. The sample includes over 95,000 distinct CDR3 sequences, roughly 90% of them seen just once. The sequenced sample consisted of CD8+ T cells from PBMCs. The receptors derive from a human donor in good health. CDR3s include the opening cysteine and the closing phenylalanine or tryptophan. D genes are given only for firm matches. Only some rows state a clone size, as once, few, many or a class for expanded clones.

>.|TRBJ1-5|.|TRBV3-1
CASSQGGDQPQHF
TGTGCCAGCAGCCAAGGCGGGGATCAGCCCCAGCATTTT
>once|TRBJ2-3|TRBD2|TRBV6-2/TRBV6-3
CASSYRAGGSDTQYF
TGTGCCAGCAGTTACCGAGCGGGAGGGTCAGATACGCAGTATTTT
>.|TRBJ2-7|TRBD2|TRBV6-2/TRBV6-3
CASRATSGSYRGPHEQYF
TGTGCCAGCAGGGCGACTAGCGGGAGTTACCGCGGCCCCCACGAGCAGTACTTC
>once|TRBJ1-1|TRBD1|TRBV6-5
CASSYLRGRGTEAFF
TGTGCCAGCAGTTACCTCAGGGGGCGAGGCACTGAAGCTTTCTTT
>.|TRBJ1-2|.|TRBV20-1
CKFREDSATYTF
TGCAAATTTCGAGAGGATTCAGCGACCTACACCTTC
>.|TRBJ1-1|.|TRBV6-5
CASSYSPRMLTEAFF
TGTGCCAGCAGTTACTCTCCCAGGATGCTCACTGAAGCTTTCTTT
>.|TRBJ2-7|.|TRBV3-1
CASSQGSPVRNEQYF
TGTGCCAGCAGCCAAGGATCACCGGTGCGAAACGAGCAGTACTTC
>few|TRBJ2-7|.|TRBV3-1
CASSRMVVMDEQYF
TGTGCCAGCAGCCGGATGGTGGTTATGGACGAGCAGTACTTC
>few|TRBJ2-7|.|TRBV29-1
CSVGGGEQYF
TGCAGCGTTGGAGGGGGCGAGCAGTACTTC
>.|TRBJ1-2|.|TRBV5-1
CASSLDARSGYTF
TGCGCCAGCAGCTTGGATGCACGCTCTGGCTACACCTTC
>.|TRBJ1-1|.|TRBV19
CASTIPGRVNTEAFF
TGTGCCAGTACCATCCCGGGACGGGTGAACACTGAAGCTTTCTTT
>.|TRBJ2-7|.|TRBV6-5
CASSYSTDRSPYEQYF
TGTGCCAGCAGTTACTCGACAGACAGGAGCCCCTACGAGCAGTACTTC
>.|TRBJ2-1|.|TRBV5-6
CASAGRREQFF
TGTGCCAGCGCGGGCCGTAGGGAGCAGTTCTTC
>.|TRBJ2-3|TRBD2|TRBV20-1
CSALTAGGTDTQYF
TGCAGTGCTCTTACAGCGGGAGGGACAGATACGCAGTATTTT
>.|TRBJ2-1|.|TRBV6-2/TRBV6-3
CASRGVLSEFF
TGTGCCAGCAGGGGCGTACTGTCGGAGTTCTTC
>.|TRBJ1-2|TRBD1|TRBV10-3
CAISGTGLDGYTF
TGTGCCATCAGTGGGACAGGGTTGGATGGCTACACCTTC
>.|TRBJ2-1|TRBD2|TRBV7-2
CASRLAGGHEQFF
TGTGCCAGCAGACTAGCGGGGGGCCATGAGCAGTTCTTC
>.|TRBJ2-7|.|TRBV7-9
CASKADSSKFYEQYF
TGTGCCAGTAAAGCGGACAGTTCGAAATTCTACGAGCAGTACTTC
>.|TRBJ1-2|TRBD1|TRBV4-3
CASSQDSGGIHGYTF
TGCGCCAGCAGCCAAGATTCAGGGGGGATCCATGGCTACACCTTC
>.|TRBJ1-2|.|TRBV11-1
CASSLTTGEYGYTF
TGTGCCAGCAGCTTAACGACGGGGGAGTATGGCTACACCTTC
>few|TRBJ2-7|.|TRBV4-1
CASSPGGGSSYEQYF
TGCGCCAGCAGCCCCGGCGGAGGGAGCTCCTACGAGCAGTACTTC
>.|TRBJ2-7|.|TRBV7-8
CASSSRAFYEQYF
TGTGCCAGCAGCTCCAGGGCTTTCTACGAGCAGTACTTC
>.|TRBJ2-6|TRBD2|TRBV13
CASSGLAGRSGANVLTF
TGTGCCAGCAGCGGACTAGCGGGGCGCTCTGGGGCCAACGTCCTGACTTTC
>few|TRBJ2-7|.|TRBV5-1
CASSPDNTYEQYF
TGCGCCAGTTCACCGGACAATACCTACGAGCAGTACTTC
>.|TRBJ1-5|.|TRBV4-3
CASSQDIRGNQPQHF
TGCGCCAGCAGCCAAGATATTAGGGGCAATCAGCCCCAGCATTTT
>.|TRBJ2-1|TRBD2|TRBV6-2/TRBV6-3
CASRPLIVSSGKTNEQFF
TGTGCCAGCAGGCCACTTATAGTCTCTAGCGGGAAGACCAATGAGCAGTTCTTC
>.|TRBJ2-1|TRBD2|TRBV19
CASTHGSSGSYNEQFF
TGTGCCAGTACCCATGGGTCTAGCGGGAGCTACAATGAGCAGTTCTTC
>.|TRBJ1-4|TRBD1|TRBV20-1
CSAAGDRVGLGEKLFF
TGCAGTGCCGCCGGGGACAGGGTGGGCCTAGGTGAAAAACTGTTTTTT
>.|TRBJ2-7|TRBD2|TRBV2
CASSSGSYEQYF
TGTGCCAGCTCTAGCGGGAGTTACGAGCAGTACTTC
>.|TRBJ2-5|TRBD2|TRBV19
CASSELAGYQETQYF
TGTGCCAGTAGTGAACTAGCGGGTTATCAAGAGACCCAGTACTTC
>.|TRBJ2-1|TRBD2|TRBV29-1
CSVPGLAGRGPPNEQFF
TGCAGCGTCCCGGGACTAGCGGGGCGGGGTCCCCCCAATGAGCAGTTCTTC
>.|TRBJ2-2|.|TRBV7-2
CASSLGGRRELFF
TGTGCCAGCAGCTTAGGGGGGAGGAGGGAGCTGTTTTTT
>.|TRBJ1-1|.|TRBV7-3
CASSLYREAEAFF
TGTGCCAGCAGCTTATACCGGGAGGCTGAAGCTTTCTTT
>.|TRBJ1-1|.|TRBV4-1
CASSQEAAKNTEAFF
TGCGCCAGCAGCCAAGAGGCAGCGAAGAACACTGAAGCTTTCTTT
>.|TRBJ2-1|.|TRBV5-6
CASSEQGAPQSWNEQFF
TGTGCCAGCAGCGAGCAGGGTGCCCCGCAGAGCTGGAATGAGCAGTTCTTC
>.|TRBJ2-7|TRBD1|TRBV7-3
CASSHDRDHEQYF
TGTGCCAGCAGCCACGACAGGGACCACGAGCAGTACTTC
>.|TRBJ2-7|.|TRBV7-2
CASSPVLDNYEQYF
TGTGCCAGCAGCCCGGTACTAGATAACTACGAGCAGTACTTC
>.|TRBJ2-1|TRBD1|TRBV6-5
CASNWGQGVPNEQFF
TGTGCCAGCAACTGGGGACAGGGGGTTCCTAATGAGCAGTTCTTC
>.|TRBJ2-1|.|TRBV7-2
CASSTVGFYEQFF
TGTGCCAGCAGCACGGTAGGGTTCTATGAGCAGTTCTTC
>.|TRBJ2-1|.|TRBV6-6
CASSVIHEQFF
TGTGCCAGCAGTGTCATCCATGAGCAGTTCTTC
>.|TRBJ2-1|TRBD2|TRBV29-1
CSVALGGGLYNEQFF
TGCAGCGTTGCGTTGGGCGGGGGGCTCTACAATGAGCAGTTCTTC
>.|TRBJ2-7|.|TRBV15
CATSGDTILSAQYF
TGTGCCACCTCCGGGGATACCATTCTATCCGCGCAGTACTTC
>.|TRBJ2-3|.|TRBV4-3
CASSQEARGRADTQYF
TGCGCCAGCAGCCAAGAGGCGAGGGGGAGAGCGGATACGCAGTATTTT
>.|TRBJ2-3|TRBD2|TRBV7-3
CASSLFSGSITDTQYF
TGTGCCAGCAGCTTATTTAGCGGGAGTATAACAGATACGCAGTATTTT
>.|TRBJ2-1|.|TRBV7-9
CASSSLEVHHEQFF
TGTGCCAGCAGCTCCTTAGAAGTTCACCATGAGCAGTTCTTC
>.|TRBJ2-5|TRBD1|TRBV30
CAWSGSLGTGSETQYF
TGTGCCTGGAGTGGATCACTCGGGACAGGGAGTGAGACCCAGTACTTC
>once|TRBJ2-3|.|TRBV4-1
CASSQHEGRVSTDTQYF
TGCGCCAGCAGCCAACATGAAGGGAGAGTAAGCACAGATACGCAGTATTTT
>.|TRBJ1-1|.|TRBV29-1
CSAKPGRLNTEAFF
TGCAGCGCCAAACCGGGACGATTGAACACTGAAGCTTTCTTT
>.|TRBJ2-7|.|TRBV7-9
CASSPAGSNHEQYF
TGTGCCAGCAGCCCCGCGGGCTCTAACCACGAGCAGTACTTC
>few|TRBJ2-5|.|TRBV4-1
CASSQDPGKTQYF
TGCGCCAGCAGCCAAGATCCCGGGAAGACCCAGTACTTC
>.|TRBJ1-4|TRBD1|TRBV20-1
CSARDWGQGLVLDREKLFF
TGCAGTGCTAGAGATTGGGGACAGGGGTTAGTACTCGACCGTGAAAAACTGTTTTTT
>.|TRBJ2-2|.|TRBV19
CASSIGTPANTGELFF
TGTGCCAGTAGTATAGGGACCCCCGCGAACACCGGGGAGCTGTTTTTT
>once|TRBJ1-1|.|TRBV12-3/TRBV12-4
CASTPGVGAGNTEAFF
TGTGCCAGCACCCCCGGAGTCGGGGCAGGGAACACTGAAGCTTTCTTT
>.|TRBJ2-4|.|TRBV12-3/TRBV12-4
CASSPGRVTNIQYF
TGTGCCAGCAGCCCAGGCCGGGTCACAAACATTCAGTACTTC
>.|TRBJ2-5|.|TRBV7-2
CASSRGRTTVTQYF
TGTGCCAGCAGCCGCGGCCGGACCACAGTGACCCAGTACTTC